Following are 4 T cell receptor beta chains from one sample sequenced in a study of blood T cell repertoires in COVID-19. The repertoire was sequenced with immunoSEQ multiplex PCR; TCRdb's copy has only in-frame clones and lacks some. Of about 75,000 clones in the sample, 79% were seen once. The sequencing sample was made of peripheral blood. These receptors were obtained from a woman aged 80 or over with active or convalescent COVID-19.

The J gene is TRBJ2-7, the V gene TRBV28; 8 bases match TRBD2. Germline V CDR1 and CDR2: MDHEN, SYDVKM. Trimming cost V 6 bases and J 1 base; bases outside gene matches: 8. There are 15 residues in the CDR3. The CDR3 region is CASSSAGGGSYEQYF. CDR3 in DNA: TGTGCCAGCAGCTCGGCGGGGGGCGGTTCCTACGAGCAGTACTTC. Looking up the rest from reference TRBV28 and TRBJ2-7 gives the full variable domain: DVKVTQSSRYLVKRTGEKVFLECVQDMDHENMFWYRQDPGLGLRLIYFSYDVKMKEKGDIPEGYSVSREKKERFSLILESASTNQTSMYLCASSSAGGGSYEQYFGPGTRLTVT.

The chain uses TRBV18 and TRBJ1-2; unclear D gene. The CDR3 consists of 13 residues. Germline CDR1 and CDR2: KGHSH and LQKENI. The V gene lost 3 bases and the J gene lost 3 bases, with 8 bases spanning the gap. In nucleotides, the CDR3 is TGTGCCAGCTCACCCGGCCAGGACTATGGCTACACCTTC. Its protein product is CASSPGQDYGYTF.

The rearrangement uses TRBV7-2 and TRBJ2-1, with 10 positions matching TRBD2. Per the germline V gene, CDR1 is SGHTA and CDR2 is FQGNSA. V dropped 2 bases and J dropped 5; count of bases not matched to a gene: 9. The CDR3 is 17 residues long. This CDR3 reads CASSLFLRTSGDNEQFF. In DNA form, the CDR3 reads TGTGCCAGCAGCTTATTTTTACGGACTAGCGGTGACAATGAGCAGTTCTTC.

This clone was observed once. The rearrangement uses TRBV3-1 (or the pseudogene TRBV3-2) and TRBJ2-1; TRBD1 matches at 7 bases. This CDR3 contains 16 residues. The germline CDR1 and CDR2 sequences are LGHDT and YNNKEL (reference sequence). The V gene end was trimmed by 1 base and the J gene end by 1 base; junction bases not matched to a gene: 4. CDR3 amino acids: CASSQAVRGSYNEQFF. The CDR3 DNA follows: TGTGCCAGCAGCCAAGCCGTCAGGGGGTCCTACAATGAGCAGTTCTTC.